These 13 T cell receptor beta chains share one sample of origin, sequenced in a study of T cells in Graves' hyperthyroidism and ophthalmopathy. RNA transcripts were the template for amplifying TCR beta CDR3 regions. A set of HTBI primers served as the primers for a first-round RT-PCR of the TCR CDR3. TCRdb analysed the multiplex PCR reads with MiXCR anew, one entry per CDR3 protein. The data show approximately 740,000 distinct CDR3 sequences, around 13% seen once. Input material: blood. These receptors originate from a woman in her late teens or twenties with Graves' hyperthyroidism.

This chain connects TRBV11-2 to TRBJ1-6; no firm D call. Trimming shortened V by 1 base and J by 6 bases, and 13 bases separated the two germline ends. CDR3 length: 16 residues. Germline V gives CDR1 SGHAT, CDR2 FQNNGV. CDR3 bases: TGTGCCAGCAGCTTAGGGGCCCTTAGCACTAATTCACCCCTCCACTTT. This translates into CASSLGALSTNSPLHF.

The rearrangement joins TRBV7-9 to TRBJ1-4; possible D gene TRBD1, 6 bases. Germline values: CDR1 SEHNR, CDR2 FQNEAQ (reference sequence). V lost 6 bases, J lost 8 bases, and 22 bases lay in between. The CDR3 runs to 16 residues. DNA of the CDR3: TGTGCCAGCAGTCCCCCGAGCCAGGGGCATTTGGAAAAACTGTTTTTT. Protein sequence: CASSPPSQGHLEKLFF.

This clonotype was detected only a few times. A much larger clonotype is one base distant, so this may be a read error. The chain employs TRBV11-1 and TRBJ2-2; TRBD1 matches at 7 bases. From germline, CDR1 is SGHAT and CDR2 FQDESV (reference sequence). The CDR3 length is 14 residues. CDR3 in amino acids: CAGSHSDRVRELFF. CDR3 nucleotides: TGTGCCGGCAGTCATAGCGACAGGGTTAGGGAGCTGTTTTTT.

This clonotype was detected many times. In DNA form, the CDR3 reads TGTGCCAGCAGGGGCAGGAGCTATGGCTACACCTTC. Protein: CASRGRSYGYTF. The chain couples TRBV6-1 to TRBJ1-2; D gene unclear. V was cut by 6 bases and J by 4 bases, with 9 bases left in between. This CDR3 is built from 12 residues. CDR1 and CDR2 from the germline V gene are MNHNS and SASEGT.

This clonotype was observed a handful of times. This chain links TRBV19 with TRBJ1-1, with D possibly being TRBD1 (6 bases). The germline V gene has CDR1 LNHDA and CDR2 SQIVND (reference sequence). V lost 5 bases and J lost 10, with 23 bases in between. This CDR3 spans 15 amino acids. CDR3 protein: CASSGGKQGSSGAFF. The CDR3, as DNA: TGTGCCAGTAGTGGAGGGAAGCAGGGGTCGAGTGGAGCTTTCTTT.

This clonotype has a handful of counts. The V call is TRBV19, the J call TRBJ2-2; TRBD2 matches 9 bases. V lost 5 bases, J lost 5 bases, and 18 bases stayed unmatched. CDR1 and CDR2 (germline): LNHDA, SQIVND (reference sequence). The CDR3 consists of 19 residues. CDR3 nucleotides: TGTGCCAGTAGTCGGACCCCCATAGCGGGAGTAGTCGGGACCGGGGAGCTGTTTTTT. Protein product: CASSRTPIAGVVGTGELFF.

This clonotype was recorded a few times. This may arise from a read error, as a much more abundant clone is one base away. CDR3 protein: CASRPGTAYEQYF. The DNA of the CDR3 is TGTGCCAGCAGACCCGGGACAGCCTACGAGCAGTACTTC. The chain uses TRBV27 and TRBJ2-7, with TRBD1 identical over 7 bases. The junction had 4 bases not matched to a gene; V was cut back by 6 bases and J by 2 bases. Germline lookup yields CDR1 MNHEY and CDR2 SMNVEV (reference sequence). The length of the CDR3 is 13 residues.

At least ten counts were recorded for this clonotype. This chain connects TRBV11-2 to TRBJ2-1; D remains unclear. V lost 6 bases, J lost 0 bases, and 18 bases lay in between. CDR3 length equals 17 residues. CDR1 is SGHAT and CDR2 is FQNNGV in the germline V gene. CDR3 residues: CASRAYGSRSSYNEQFF. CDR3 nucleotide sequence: TGTGCCAGCAGAGCTTACGGGTCAAGAAGCTCCTACAATGAGCAGTTCTTC.

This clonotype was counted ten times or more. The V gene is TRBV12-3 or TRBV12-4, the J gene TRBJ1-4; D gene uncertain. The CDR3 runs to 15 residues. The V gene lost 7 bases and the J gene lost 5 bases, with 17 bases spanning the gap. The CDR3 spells CASTTGPSGNEKLFF. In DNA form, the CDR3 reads TGTGCCAGCACCACCGGTCCCAGTGGAAATGAAAAACTGTTTTTT.

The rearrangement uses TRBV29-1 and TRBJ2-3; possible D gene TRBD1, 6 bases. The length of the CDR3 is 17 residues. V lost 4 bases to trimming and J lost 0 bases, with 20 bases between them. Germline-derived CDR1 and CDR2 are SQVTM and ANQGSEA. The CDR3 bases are TGCAGCGTTGTAGACAGGTTCTCCGCTATTAGCACAGATACGCAGTATTTT. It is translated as CSVVDRFSAISTDTQYF.

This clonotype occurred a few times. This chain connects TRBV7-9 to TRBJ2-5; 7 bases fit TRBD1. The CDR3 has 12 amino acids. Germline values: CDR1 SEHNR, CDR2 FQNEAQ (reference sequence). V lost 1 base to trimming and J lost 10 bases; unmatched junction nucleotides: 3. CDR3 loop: CASSLGQGDQYF. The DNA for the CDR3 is TGTGCCAGCAGCTTAGGACAGGGAGACCAGTACTTC.

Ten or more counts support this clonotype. The CDR3 DNA reads as TGTGCCAGCTCACCCTCGACAGGGGCGATGAACACTGAAGCTTTCTTT. Translated, it gives CASSPSTGAMNTEAFF. The V gene is TRBV18, the J gene TRBJ1-1; TRBD1 aligns across 8 bases. Germline V gives CDR1 KGHSH, CDR2 LQKENI. Trimming at V came to 3 bases and at J to 0 bases, leaving 6 bases not matched to a gene. The CDR3 runs to 16 residues.

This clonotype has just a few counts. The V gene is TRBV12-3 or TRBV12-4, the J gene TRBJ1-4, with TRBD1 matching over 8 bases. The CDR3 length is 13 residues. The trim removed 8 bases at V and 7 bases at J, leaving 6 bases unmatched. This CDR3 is CASLRQGSEKLFF. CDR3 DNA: TGTGCCAGCCTCCGACAGGGGAGTGAAAAACTGTTTTTT.